The source of this T cell receptor beta chain is a study of cytomegalovirus exposure and HLA in healthy donors. Study-wide findings and caveats: Equally common other TCR beta chains were less clonally expanded than HLA-associated ones, a later analysis found.

In germline, CDR1 is LNHNV, CDR2 YYDKDF (reference sequence). This CDR3 region has 19 residues. V was clipped by 0 bases and J by 0 bases; unmatched bases: 7. The PCR was carried out with 60 Vbeta primers and 13 Jbeta primers. Generated by immunoSEQ multiplex PCR, the TCRdb table keeps only in-frame clones and is missing some. The sample carries under 200,000 clones, 65% to 90% recorded once. This clone was detected only once. Its target is not known. Each of the donors was a healthy bone marrow donor. Sampled while nominally healthy, donors likely had unrecorded immune exposures. The chain uses TRBV15 and TRBJ2-1, with 11 bases identical to TRBD2. The TCR was taken from a man aged 45-65 years in good health and CMV-seropositive. The source material was PBMCs. The CDR3 is CATSRDTRLAGSSYNEQFF. The CDR3 DNA sequence: TGTGCCACCAGCAGAGATACGAGACTAGCGGGAAGCTCCTACAATGAGCAGTTCTTC.